This T cell receptor beta chain is drawn from a study of T cells in Graves' hyperthyroidism and ophthalmopathy. Background on the study: Blood from the periphery was taken at initial diagnosis, before any treatment.

Study-wide results and caveats: Most thyroid clonotypes expanded above 0.001 appeared in blood too. Ophthalmopathy was told apart from stable hyperthyroidism by a 13 V-J model.

V was pared by 5 bases and J by 3 bases, with 14 bases between. Germline V CDR1 and CDR2: SGHRS, YFSETQ. The CDR3 extends over 14 amino acids. TCR beta CDR3 region amplification was performed from RNA transcripts. The study used the HTBI primer set for a first-round RT-PCR of the TCR CDR3. Using its own MiXCR run on the multiplex PCR reads, TCRdb lists one record per CDR3 protein. This sample has 600,000 to 700,000 distinct CDR3 sequences; approximately 14% occur once, and the top ten carry 4.3%. Turning to this clonotype: The antigen remains unidentified.

The chain recombines TRBV5-1 with TRBJ2-5, with D unresolved. Sample: blood. This receptor was obtained from a middle-aged woman with Graves' ophthalmopathy. The DNA of the CDR3 is TGCGCCAGCAGATTCTCACAGCCCGAAGAGACCCAGTACTTC. This encodes CASRFSQPEETQYF.